This TCR beta chain emerged from a study of shared clonotypes between healthy human individuals. Turning to this clone: Its antigen remains unidentified.

The CDR3 is made up of 15 amino acids. Trimming took 3 bases from V and 6 from J; bases not matched to a gene: 9. Germline values: CDR1 GTSNPN, CDR2 SVGIG (reference sequence). The data were produced by immunoSEQ multiplex PCR, yet TCRdb's version contains in-frame clones alone and is incomplete. The sample consists of under 1,900,000 clones, just under 99% of them appearing once. Study results and caveats: Only blood was sampled; tissue repertoires likely differ.

The chain links TRBV30 to TRBJ2-4; TRBD2 matches at 9 bases. What was sequenced was naive CD4+ T cells sorted from blood. Subset specified: CD45RA+ positively selected. The sequence came from a man aged 25 to 40 in good health. The DNA of the CDR3 is TGTGCCTGGAGCCCGAACTTACTAGCGGGAAACATTCAGTACTTC. Translated: CAWSPNLLAGNIQYF.